Here is one T cell receptor (beta chain) with its context. This specimen comes from a study of blood T cells in healthy people across ages. The CDR3 consists of 18 residues. CDR1 and CDR2 (germline): MNHEY, SVGAGI. V was clipped by 0 bases and J by 2 bases; unmatched bases: 8. With a J-beta primer mix and a sample-barcoded 5' primer, a second PCR ran about 6 to 11 cycles. TCRdb recomputed calls from the 5' RACE reads with MiXCR, one row per CDR3 protein. The table includes roughly 1,700,000 distinct CDR3 sequences, 28% detected once. The V and J genes are TRBV6-5 and TRBJ2-5, with 11 positions matching TRBD2. Sequenced material: blood. This TCR was recovered from a woman aged 25 to 39 in good health. CDR3 amino acids: CASSYSSPGTSGQETQYF. The DNA of the CDR3 is TGTGCCAGCAGTTACTCGTCCCCGGGGACTAGCGGTCAAGAGACCCAGTACTTC.